These T cell receptor beta chains were read from a single sample in a study of T cell changes during pregnancy in multiple sclerosis. Profiling relied on immunoSEQ multiplex PCR, and the TCRdb table lists in-frame clones only, not all of them. The table lists tens of thousands of clones, 91% of them singletons. Source: peripheral blood, taken after pregnancy. The receptors originated from a female donor in good health, enrolled as a control in a pregnancy study. Each CDR3 is given with its conserved first and last residue. The order of the fields is J gene, clone size, V gene, D gene, CDR3 DNA, CDR3 protein. D genes are given only for firm matches. Clone size, where shown, is once, few, many, or a class for clones that have expanded.

TRBJ2-3 . TRBV7-9 TRBD2 TGTGCCAGCAGCCAGGGACTAGCAAAAATGTCGGATACGCAGTATTTT CASSQGLAKMSDTQYF
TRBJ2-3 . TRBV19 TRBD2 TGTGCCAGTAGTCCTAGCGGGGCAGATACGCAGTATTTT CASSPSGADTQYF
TRBJ1-5 . TRBV19 TRBD1 TGTGCCTCAAGCTGGGGGACAGTTAGCAATCAGCCCCAGCATTTT CASSWGTVSNQPQHF
TRBJ1-2 . TRBV7-6 . TGTGCCAGCAGCTTATCTGCTAGCTATGGCTACACCTTC CASSLSASYGYTF
TRBJ1-6 . TRBV6-5 . TGTGCCAGCGCAGTCAGCTCCTATAATTCACCCCTCCACTTT CASAVSSYNSPLHF
TRBJ1-2 . TRBV2 TRBD1 TGTGCCAGCAGCGGACAGGGAAAAGACTATGGCTACACCTTC CASSGQGKDYGYTF
TRBJ2-5 . TRBV2 . TGTGCCAGCAGGAGGGGGGAGACCCAGTACTTC CASRRGETQYF
TRBJ2-1 . TRBV7-3 . TGTGCCAGCAGCTTATCAGGGCTGAGCAACAATGAGCAGTTCTTC CASSLSGLSNNEQFF
TRBJ1-5 few TRBV7-7 . TGTGCTAGCAGCTTAGGCGTAAACCAGCCCCAGCATTTT CASSLGVNQPQHF
TRBJ1-6 few TRBV7-3 TRBD1 TGTGCCAGCAGACCCGGGACAGATAATTCACCCCTCCACTTT CASRPGTDNSPLHF
TRBJ1-5 . TRBV6-1 . TGTGCCAGCAGTACGGGGAATCAGCCCCAGCATTTT CASSTGNQPQHF
TRBJ2-3 . TRBV2 . TGTGCCAGCAGTGAAGCGGCCCGGGGGTCGTATTTT CASSEAARGSYF
TRBJ2-6 . TRBV5-4 . TGTGCCAGCAGCGTCAGGTCCCCTGGGGCCAACGTCCTGACTTTC CASSVRSPGANVLTF
TRBJ1-2 . TRBV29-1 TRBD1 TGCAGCGTCCAAGGAGGGACAGGGGGATCCTACCACTATGGCTACACCTTC CSVQGGTGGSYHYGYTF
TRBJ2-3 . TRBV7-2 . TGTGCCAGCAGCTTAGGGGGGCAGGCAGATACGCAGTATTTT CASSLGGQADTQYF
TRBJ1-6 . TRBV25-1 . TGTGCCAGCAGAGTCGGGACACATAATTCACCCCTCCACTTT CASRVGTHNSPLHF
TRBJ2-2 once TRBV5-1 . TGCGCCAGCAGCTTGGTGCCAGGGGTCGGTACCGGGGAGCTGTTTTTT CASSLVPGVGTGELFF
TRBJ2-3 . TRBV19 . TGTGCCAGTAAGGAGATGCGGGGGCGTACAGATACGCAGTATTTT CASKEMRGRTDTQYF
TRBJ2-1 . TRBV7-3 TRBD1 TGTGCCAGCAGCTCCCAGGGGGCCTATGGCGATGAGCAGTTCTTC CASSSQGAYGDEQFF
TRBJ1-2 . TRBV27 . TGTGCCAGCAGTTTATCCGGGGAGGGCTATGGCTACACCTTC CASSLSGEGYGYTF
TRBJ2-7 . TRBV5-1 TRBD2 TGCGCCAGCAGCTTGCCGATCGGCGGGGGGTCGGACGAGCAGTACTTC CASSLPIGGGSDEQYF
TRBJ1-1 . TRBV7-3 . TGTGCCAGCAGATCACAGGGAGGGACTGAAGCTTTCTTT CASRSQGGTEAFF
TRBJ1-2 . TRBV19 TRBD1 TGTGCCAGTAGTACCCACAGGGGGTGGTACTATGGCTACACCTTC CASSTHRGWYYGYTF
TRBJ1-3 . TRBV6-1 . TGTGCCAGCAGTGAAAAGGAGGACTCTGGAAACACCATATATTTT CASSEKEDSGNTIYF
TRBJ2-7 . TRBV6-1 TRBD1 TGTGCCAGCATCGGGACAGGGGCCTCGTACGAGCAGTACTTC CASIGTGASYEQYF
TRBJ2-1 . TRBV28 TRBD1 TGTGCCAGCAGTTTAGAGACAGGGGGCGCAAACTACAATGAGCAGTTCTTC CASSLETGGANYNEQFF
TRBJ1-5 . TRBV18 . TGTGCCAGCTCACGAACGCAGAGGACAGTCAATCAGCCCCAGCATTTT CASSRTQRTVNQPQHF
TRBJ1-2 . TRBV30 TRBD1 TGTGCCTGGACCCCCGGGACAGGGAATAACTATGGCTACACCTTC CAWTPGTGNNYGYTF
TRBJ1-2 once TRBV19 . TGTGCCAGTACCCCAGGGAGGGCTGGCTACACCTTC CASTPGRAGYTF
TRBJ1-6 . TRBV4-3 TRBD1 TGCGCCAGCAGCCCACAGGGGGCGGATTCACCCCTCCACTTT CASSPQGADSPLHF
TRBJ1-1 . TRBV5-4 TRBD1 TGTGCCAGCAGCTGGGGGACAGGGAAGGTGAACACTGAAGCTTTCTTT CASSWGTGKVNTEAFF
TRBJ2-5 . TRBV19 TRBD1 TGTGCCAGTAGTACCCGACAGGGGCGAGAGACCCAGTACTTC CASSTRQGRETQYF
TRBJ1-2 few TRBV6-6 . TGTGCCAGCAGTGATACAGGGAAAGGCTATGGCTACACCTTC CASSDTGKGYGYTF
TRBJ1-5 . TRBV6-1 TRBD1 TGTGCCAGCAGTGGGCGGACAGGGTTGGAGTATAGCAATCAGCCCCAGCATTTT CASSGRTGLEYSNQPQHF
TRBJ1-6 once TRBV28 . TGTGCCAGCCGACGGGACTCTTATTCACCCCTCCACTTT CASRRDSYSPLHF
TRBJ2-1 . TRBV4-3 . TGCGCCAGCAGCTCTAGCGATGAGCAGTTCTTC CASSSSDEQFF
TRBJ2-5 . TRBV19 . TGTGCCAGTAGTATACTAGTAGGAGAGACCCAGTACTTC CASSILVGETQYF
TRBJ2-7 . TRBV2 . TGTGCCAGCAGCATGGACAGATTCTCCTACGAGCAGTACTTC CASSMDRFSYEQYF
TRBJ1-5 . TRBV19 . TGTGCCAGTCGCGATTCGGGAGGCAATCAGCCCCAGCATTTT CASRDSGGNQPQHF
TRBJ1-1 . TRBV5-6 TRBD1 TGTGCCAGCAGCGAGCCCGACAGGGGGATTCTTGGGGCTTTCTTT CASSEPDRGILGAFF
TRBJ1-2 . TRBV19 . TGTGCCAGTAGTATAGGAAGACTCGACGGCTACACCTTC CASSIGRLDGYTF
TRBJ1-5 . TRBV10-3 . TGTGCCATCAGTGAAGCCGGGGGATACGGTAGCAATCAGCCCCAGCATTTT CAISEAGGYGSNQPQHF
TRBJ2-1 . TRBV19 . TGTGCCAGTAGACGACAGGGAGGAGACAATGAGCAGTTCTTC CASRRQGGDNEQFF
TRBJ2-2 . TRBV7-2 . TGTGCCAGCAGCTCCGGACAGACCGGGGAGCTGTTTTTT CASSSGQTGELFF
TRBJ2-5 . TRBV7-2 TRBD2 TGTGCCAGCAGCACCCTAGCGGGGCTAAGGGAGACCCAGTACTTC CASSTLAGLRETQYF
TRBJ1-3 . TRBV7-8 . TGTGCCAGCTCCTCCTTGAGCTCTGGAAACACCATATATTTT CASSSLSSGNTIYF
TRBJ2-1 . TRBV19 TRBD2 TGTGCCAGTAGTATCCCAAATAGCGGGCGTCAGTTCTTC CASSIPNSGRQFF
TRBJ2-2 . TRBV6-4 TRBD1 TGTGCCAGCAGTGGCACAGGGGGCACCGGGGAGCTGTTTTTT CASSGTGGTGELFF
TRBJ1-6 . TRBV18 . TGTGCCAGCTCACCATCTCAGGGAAGCCTCCACTTT CASSPSQGSLHF
TRBJ2-1 . TRBV7-2 TRBD2 TGTGCCAGCACTCTCGGGGGGGGGAGCTCCTACAATGAGCAGTTCTTC CASTLGGGSSYNEQFF
TRBJ2-7 . TRBV9 . TGTGCCAGCAGCGTAGATCCCTCGTACGAGCAGTACTTC CASSVDPSYEQYF
TRBJ1-2 . TRBV6-5 . TGTGCCAGCAGTTATAGTGAACGTGCGGGGAGGGATGGCTACACCTTC CASSYSERAGRDGYTF
TRBJ1-1 . TRBV6-6 . TGTGCCAGCAGTTACTCTCCAGGGGTGACTGAAGCTTTCTTT CASSYSPGVTEAFF